Listed here are 10 T cell receptor beta chains from one sample, sequenced in a study of blood T cell repertoires in COVID-19. This table comes from immunoSEQ multiplex PCR, and its TCRdb copy is limited to in-frame clones, with some not included. The table lists about 150,000 clones, roughly 86% of them singletons. Sequences were obtained from peripheral blood. Receptors originate from a human donor in a cohort sampled during active COVID-19.

The chain couples TRBV18 to TRBJ2-7; 8 bases are shared with TRBD1. This CDR3 has 15 residues. CDR1 KGHSH and CDR2 LQKENI come from the germline V gene. V lost 5 bases, J lost 5 bases, and 11 bases stayed unmatched. The CDR3, as DNA: TGTGCCAGCTCAACAGGGCAGGGGGCTTTCAACGAGCAGTACTTC. It encodes CASSTGQGAFNEQYF.

The chain combines TRBV6-5 with TRBJ2-5; 7 bases fit TRBD2. Unmatched junction bases numbered 5, after V lost 2 bases and J lost 2 bases. The length of the CDR3 is 15 residues. Per germline, CDR1 MNHEY and CDR2 SVGAGI. CDR3 region: CASSYRLAEQETQYF. The CDR3 bases are TGTGCCAGCAGTTACAGGCTAGCGGAGCAAGAGACCCAGTACTTC.

The V gene is TRBV12-3 or TRBV12-4, the J gene TRBJ1-6; D not resolved. This CDR3 is 13 amino acids long. V was trimmed by 5 bases and J by 9 bases, leaving 11 bases between them. The CDR3 loop is CASSRGWGSPLHF. The CDR3 DNA follows: TGTGCCAGCAGTCGGGGTTGGGGTTCACCCCTCCACTTT.

The V call is TRBV10-1, the J call TRBJ1-4, with 9 bases aligning to TRBD1. Trimming took 6 bases from V and 8 from J; bases not matched to a gene: 10. The V gene's germline CDR1 is WNHNN and CDR2 SYGVQD (reference sequence). This CDR3 has 15 residues. CDR3 in amino acids: CASRSPRDRDEKLFF. CDR3 DNA: TGCGCCAGCAGATCTCCACGGGACAGGGACGAAAAACTGTTTTTT.

This clone appeared once. The rearrangement links TRBV2 to TRBJ1-1; 8 bases agree with TRBD1. V dropped 7 bases and J dropped 4; count of bases not matched to a gene: 8. The CDR3 is made up of 14 amino acids. Germline V gene sequence: CDR1 SNHLY, CDR2 FYNNEI. CDR3 bases: TGTGCCAGCAAATCCGGACAGGGAAGCACTGAAGCTTTCTTT. Amino acid sequence: CASKSGQGSTEAFF.

The genes are TRBV9 and TRBJ2-1; D might be TRBD2 (5 bases). Trimming removed 3 bases from V and 10 bases from J, with 17 bases in between. In germline, CDR1 is SGDLS, CDR2 YYNGEE. This CDR3 spans 14 amino acids. The CDR3 is CASSGRSAGGEQFF. In nucleotides, the CDR3 is TGTGCCAGCAGCGGGAGGTCGGCGGGTGGAGAGCAGTTCTTC.

The count of this clone is one. This chain links TRBV28 with TRBJ2-7; D gene ambiguous. The V and J ends lost 5 bases and 2 bases respectively, with 10 bases between them. The germline V gene encodes CDR1 MDHEN and CDR2 SYDVKM. The CDR3 consists of 13 residues. CDR3: CASSTSVTYEQYF. The CDR3 DNA reads TGTGCCAGCAGTACGAGCGTAACCTACGAGCAGTACTTC.

The chain recombines TRBV3-1 (or the pseudogene TRBV3-2) with TRBJ2-6, with TRBD1 matching 7 bases. V gave up 0 bases and J gave up 0 bases; unmatched junction bases: 5. Germline V CDR1 and CDR2: LGHDT, YNNKEL (reference sequence). CDR3 length: 18 amino acids. As DNA, the CDR3 is TGTGCCAGCAGCCAAGATGGGACAGTAATCTCTGGGGCCAACGTCCTGACTTTC. Amino acid sequence: CASSQDGTVISGANVLTF.

The CDR3: CASSFRQGARGGYTF. CDR3 sequence (DNA): TGTGCCAGCAGTTTTAGGCAGGGGGCGCGAGGTGGCTACACCTTC. The V call is TRBV27, the J call TRBJ1-2; 8 nucleotides align to TRBD1. V dropped 3 bases and J dropped 7; count of bases not matched to a gene: 10. The germline V gene encodes CDR1 MNHEY and CDR2 SMNVEV (reference sequence). The CDR3 extends over 15 amino acids.

This chain uses TRBV29-1 with TRBJ1-2; 9 bases fit TRBD1. The CDR3 extends over 16 amino acids. Germline V gene sequence: CDR1 SQVTM, CDR2 ANQGSEA. Trimming took 3 bases from V and 0 from J; bases not matched to a gene: 8. The CDR3 bases are TGCAGCGTTGACTGGGGACAGGGAGTATCTAACTATGGCTACACCTTC. Its translation: CSVDWGQGVSNYGYTF.